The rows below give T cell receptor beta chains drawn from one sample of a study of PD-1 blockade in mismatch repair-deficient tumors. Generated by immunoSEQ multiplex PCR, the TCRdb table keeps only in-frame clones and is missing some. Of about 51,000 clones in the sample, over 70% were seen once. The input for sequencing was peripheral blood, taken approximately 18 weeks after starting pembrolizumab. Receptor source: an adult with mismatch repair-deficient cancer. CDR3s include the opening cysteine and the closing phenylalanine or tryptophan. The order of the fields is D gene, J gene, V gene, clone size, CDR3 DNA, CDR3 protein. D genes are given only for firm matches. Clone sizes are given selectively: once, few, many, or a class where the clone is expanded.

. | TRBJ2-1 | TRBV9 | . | TGTGCCAGCAGCGTAGAGGGAGCTGACTACAATGAGCAGTTCTTC | CASSVEGADYNEQFF
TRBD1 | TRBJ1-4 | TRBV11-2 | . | TGTGCCAGCAGTTCAACAGGGGAGTTTGGAGAAAAACTGTTTTTT | CASSSTGEFGEKLFF
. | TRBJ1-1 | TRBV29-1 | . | TGCAGCGGACAAGGACGGATGAACACTGAAGCTTTCTTT | CSGQGRMNTEAFF
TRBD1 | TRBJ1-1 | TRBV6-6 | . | TGTGCCAGCAGTACGGGACAGTACACTGAAGCTTTCTTT | CASSTGQYTEAFF
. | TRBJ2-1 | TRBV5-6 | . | TGTGCCAGCAGCTTATCCGGGACTCCCCTCGGTGAGCAGTTCTTC | CASSLSGTPLGEQFF
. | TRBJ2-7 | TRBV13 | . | TGTGCCAGCAGCTCCGCTCGTGTCGGCTCCTACGAGCAGTACTTC | CASSSARVGSYEQYF
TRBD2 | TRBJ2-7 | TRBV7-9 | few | TGTGCCAGCAGCTGGACTAGCGGGAGGAACTACGAGCAGTACTTC | CASSWTSGRNYEQYF
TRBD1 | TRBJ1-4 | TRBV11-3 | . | TGTGCCAGCAGCCCCGGACAGGGGGTTGTGGGTGAAAAACTGTTTTTT | CASSPGQGVVGEKLFF
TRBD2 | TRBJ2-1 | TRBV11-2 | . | TGTGCCAGCAGCTCCCGGACTAGCGGGGCCTACAATGAGCAGTTCTTC | CASSSRTSGAYNEQFF
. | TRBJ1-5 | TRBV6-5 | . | TGTGCCAGCACGGGTGTGGATCAGCCCCAGCATTTT | CASTGVDQPQHF
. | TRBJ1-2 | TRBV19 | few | TGTGCCAGTAGAACGTCGACAGCTAACTATGGCTACACCTTC | CASRTSTANYGYTF
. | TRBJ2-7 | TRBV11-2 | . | TGTGCCAGCAGCTTTCTCTCCTACGAGCAGTACTTC | CASSFLSYEQYF
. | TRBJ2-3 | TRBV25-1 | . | TGTGCCAGCACCACCTCCCTAGATACGCAGTATTTT | CASTTSLDTQYF
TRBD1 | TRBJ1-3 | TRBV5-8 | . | TGTGCCAGCAGCCGGACAGGGGGAAACACCATATATTTT | CASSRTGGNTIYF
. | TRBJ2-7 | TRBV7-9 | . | TGTGCCAGCAGCCGGGCCGTGACCTACGAGCAGTACTTC | CASSRAVTYEQYF
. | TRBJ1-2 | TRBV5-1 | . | TGCGCCAGCAGCTTGGGACAAAAACAGAGTTATGGCTACACCTTC | CASSLGQKQSYGYTF
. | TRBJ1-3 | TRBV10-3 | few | TGTGCCATCAGTGAGCAGCGCTTCTCTGGAAACACCATATATTTT | CAISEQRFSGNTIYF
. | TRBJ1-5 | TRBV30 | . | TGTGCCTGGACGGGGGGGGGTCAGCCCCAGCATTTT | CAWTGGGQPQHF
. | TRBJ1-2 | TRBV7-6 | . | TGTGCCAGCAGCTTAGGGGAAGGGTTGGGGACTAACTATGGCTACACCTTC | CASSLGEGLGTNYGYTF
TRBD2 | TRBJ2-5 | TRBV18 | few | TGTGCCAGCTCACCACCGATACTAGCGGGAGGGCGTGAGACCCAGTACTTC | CASSPPILAGGRETQYF
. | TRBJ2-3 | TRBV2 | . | TGTGCCAGCAACGCGGCACCGGGGGGCACAGATACGCAGTATTTT | CASNAAPGGTDTQYF
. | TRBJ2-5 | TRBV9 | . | TGTGCCAGCAGCGTAGGGGCTAGTTTCGAGACCCAGTACTTC | CASSVGASFETQYF
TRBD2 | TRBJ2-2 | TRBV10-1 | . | TGCGCCAGCAGTAAAAGCGGGAGTTGGGACACCGGGGAGCTGTTTTTT | CASSKSGSWDTGELFF
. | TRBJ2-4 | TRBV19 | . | TGTGCCAGTAGTATAGAATTAAGGCCCGTTGACATTCAGTACTTC | CASSIELRPVDIQYF
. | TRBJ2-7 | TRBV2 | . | TGTGCCAGCAGTGCCTTGTACGAGCAGTACTTC | CASSALYEQYF
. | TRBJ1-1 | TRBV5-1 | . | TGCGCCAGCAGCAACAGGGTGGTGAACACTGAAGCTTTCTTT | CASSNRVVNTEAFF
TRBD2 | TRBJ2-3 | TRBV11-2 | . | TGTGCCAGCAGCTTAGGGTTAGCGGGAGGGCCAGAAACGCAGTATTTT | CASSLGLAGGPETQYF
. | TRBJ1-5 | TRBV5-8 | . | TGTGCCAGCAGCTTCGGCAGGGTTATTGAGCCCCAGCATTTT | CASSFGRVIEPQHF
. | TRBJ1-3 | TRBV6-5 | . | TGTGCCAGCAGCTCCACCGGGGGGACTGGAAACACCATATATTTT | CASSSTGGTGNTIYF
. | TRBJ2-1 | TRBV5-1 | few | TGCGCCAGCAGCTTAATGAACAATGAGCAGTTCTTC | CASSLMNNEQFF
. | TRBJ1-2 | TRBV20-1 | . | TGCAGTGCTAGATCGAAAAACACCTTC | CSARSKNTF
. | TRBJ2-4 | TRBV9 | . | TGTGCCAGCGGCTCCCGCGGGGCCGGTAACATTCAGTACTTC | CASGSRGAGNIQYF
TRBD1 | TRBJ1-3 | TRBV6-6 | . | TGTGCCAGCAGTTACTCGAGGGGGCACGAAGGAAACACCATATATTTT | CASSYSRGHEGNTIYF
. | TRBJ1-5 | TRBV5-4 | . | TGTGCCAGCAGCTTTAAAAGCGGGACGGAGAATCAGCCCCAGCATTTT | CASSFKSGTENQPQHF
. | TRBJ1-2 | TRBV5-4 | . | TGTGCCAGCAGCTTAGCAGGGAACTATGGCTACACCTTC | CASSLAGNYGYTF
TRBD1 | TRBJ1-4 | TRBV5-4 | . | TGCGCCAGCAGTCCGGGACAGGGGATCGAAAAACTGTTTTTT | CASSPGQGIEKLFF
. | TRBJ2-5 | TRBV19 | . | TGTGCCAGTAAGGAAGGTGGAGAGACCCAGTACTTC | CASKEGGETQYF
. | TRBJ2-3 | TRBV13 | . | TGTGCCAGCAAGAAGGGCGGCACAGATACGCAGTATTTT | CASKKGGTDTQYF
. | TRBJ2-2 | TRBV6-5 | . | TGTGCCAGCTCCAGGAGGGCAGCCGGGGAGCTGTTTTTT | CASSRRAAGELFF
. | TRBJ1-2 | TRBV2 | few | TGTGCCAGCAGTGAAGAGGGGGTCGGTGGCTACACCTTC | CASSEEGVGGYTF
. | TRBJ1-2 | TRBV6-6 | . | TGTGCCAGCAGGAATAGGGGAGGCGGCTACACCTTC | CASRNRGGGYTF
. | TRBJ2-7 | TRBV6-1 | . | TGTGCCAGCACCGCAGCCGACGAGCAGTACTTC | CASTAADEQYF